Presented here are 31 T cell receptor beta chains from one specimen sequenced in a study of blood T cells in healthy people across ages. Through a sample-barcoded 5' primer and a J-beta primer mix, a second PCR was run for roughly 6 to 12 cycles. TCRdb reprocessed the 5' RACE reads via MiXCR and lists one record per CDR3 protein. The table has roughly 1,500,000 distinct CDR3 sequences, around 35% seen once. The specimen sequenced was blood. The receptor source for this set is a woman aged 25-40 years in good health.

This clonotype was recorded many times. J is TRBJ2-3 and V is TRBV9; 8 bases agree with TRBD1. The trim removed 3 bases at V and 6 bases at J, leaving 9 bases unmatched. The CDR3 has 15 amino acids. Germline V lookup: CDR1 SGDLS, CDR2 YYNGEE. The DNA of the CDR3 is TGTGCCAGCAGCGAAGGGACAGGAGTGAGCGATACGCAGTATTTT. The encoded protein is CASSEGTGVSDTQYF.

In its sample, this clonotype was seen once. The V gene is TRBV7-2, the J gene TRBJ2-2; 8 positions agree with TRBD1. V lost 2 bases to trimming and J lost 4 bases; unmatched junction nucleotides: 3. Germline CDR1 SGHTA, CDR2 FQGNSA. This CDR3 is 15 amino acids long. The CDR3 reads CASSLQTGGTGELFF. CDR3 sequence (DNA): TGTGCCAGCAGCTTACAAACAGGGGGCACCGGGGAGCTGTTTTTT. The full variable domain, in which reference TRBV7-2 and TRBJ2-2 provide the parts outside the CDR3, is GAGVSQSPSNKVTEKGKDVELRCDPISGHTALYWYRQSLGQGLEFLIYFQGNSAPDKSGLPSDRFSAERTGGSVSTLTIQRTQQEDSAVYLCASSLQTGGTGELFFGEGSRLTVL.

This clonotype turned up a few times. This may come from a read error, since a much larger clone is one base off. The gene calls are TRBV20-1 and TRBJ1-2; D not certain. V lost 6 bases, J lost 4 bases, and 9 bases lay in between. CDR1 DFQATT and CDR2 SNEGSKA come from the germline V gene (reference sequence). The CDR3 is made up of 11 amino acids. The CDR3 nucleotides read TGCAGTGCCAGTACTGGCTATGGCTACACCTTC. Its protein product is CSASTGYGYTF.

Comments on this clonotype: A much more abundant neighbour one base away suggests this may be a read error. The chain couples TRBV5-1 to TRBJ2-7; D is perhaps TRBD2 (5 bases). The V gene's germline CDR1 is SGHRS and CDR2 YFSETQ. The CDR3 length is 14 residues. CDR3 protein: CASSLASGLYERYF. DNA for the CDR3: TGCGCCAGCAGCTTGGCCAGCGGCCTCTACGAGCGGTACTTC.

This clonotype was seen a handful of times. The chain combines TRBV4-1 with TRBJ2-1; D is perhaps TRBD1 (6 bases). V was pared by 2 bases and J by 8 bases, with 7 bases between. The germline V gene encodes CDR1 MGHRA and CDR2 YSYEKL. This CDR3 spans 12 amino acids. CDR3 sequence (DNA): TGCGCCAGCAGCCAAACAGGGTATGAGCAGTTCTTC. It specifies CASSQTGYEQFF.

This clonotype was found a few times. The genes are TRBV20-1 and TRBJ2-1, with 10 bases lining up with TRBD2. The CDR3 sequence is 17 residues long. V was clipped by 0 bases and J by 3 bases; unmatched bases: 8. The V gene's germline CDR1 is DFQATT and CDR2 SNEGSKA (reference sequence). The CDR3 nucleotides are TGCAGTGCTAGAGATTGGGGTCCTAGCGGGGGCTACAATGAGCAGTTCTTC. Protein sequence: CSARDWGPSGGYNEQFF.

About this clonotype itself: At one end, the junction sequence differs from germline, possibly due to a read error. This rearrangement joins TRBV20-1 to TRBJ2-1, with TRBD2 matching 8 bases. CDR3 length: 14 residues. Germline CDR1 reads DFQATT; CDR2 reads SNEGSKA (reference sequence). The CDR3 sequence: CNARDSGEYSEQFF. The CDR3 bases are TGCAATGCTAGGGATAGCGGGGAGTACAGTGAGCAGTTCTTC.

The chain carries TRBV6-1 and TRBJ1-5, with D perhaps matching TRBD1 (5 bases). Germline assignment: CDR1 MNHNS and CDR2 SASEGT. The ends were cut back, 4 bases at V and 2 bases at J, with 9 bases in the middle. The CDR3 loop spans 14 amino acids. The CDR3 coding sequence is TGTGCCAGCAGTGTGTGGGGGGGCAATCAGCCCCAGCATTTT. Protein: CASSVWGGNQPQHF.

The chain links TRBV4-1 to TRBJ2-3; TRBD2 matches at 14 bases. There are 18 residues in the CDR3. Looked up from germline, CDR1 is MGHRA and CDR2 is YSYEKL. Trimming cost V 4 bases and J 1 base; bases outside gene matches: 7. The CDR3 loop reads CASSLGAGLAGGTDTQYF. The CDR3 nucleotides are TGCGCCAGCAGCCTGGGAGCGGGACTAGCGGGGGGCACAGATACGCAGTATTTT.

The chain combines TRBV24-1 with TRBJ2-2; D unclear. Germline CDR1 and CDR2: KGHDR and SFDVKD. The CDR3 contains 15 residues. V was cut by 1 base and J by 6 bases, with 11 bases left in between. Written as DNA, the CDR3 is TGTGCCACCAGTGATTTAGGCCAGAAATCCGGGGAGCTGTTTTTT. This encodes CATSDLGQKSGELFF.

To note about this clonotype: Germline and junction disagree at one end, which may indicate a read error. This rearrangement joins TRBV6-6 to TRBJ2-3; 10 positions agree with TRBD2. The CDR3 extends over 15 amino acids. Germline V CDR1 and CDR2: MNHNY, SVGAGI (reference sequence). CDR3 sequence (DNA): TGTGCCAACAGTTTGACTAGCGGGAGCACAGATACGCAGTATTTT. Its translation is CANSLTSGSTDTQYF.

This clonotype was seen only a few times. CDR3 amino acids: CASSLAMGEQYF. The CDR3 DNA reads TGTGCCAGCAGTTTGGCTATGGGCGAGCAGTACTTC. The chain joins TRBV12-3 or TRBV12-4 to TRBJ2-5, with unresolved D. The J call may be incorrect, as the DNA end agrees better with TRBJ2-7. The CDR3 sequence is 12 residues long.

V and J are TRBV28 and TRBJ2-5; 8 bases agree with TRBD1. Per the germline V gene, CDR1 is MDHEN and CDR2 is SYDVKM. The trim removed 8 bases at V and 1 base at J, leaving 6 bases unmatched. The CDR3 length is 14 residues. DNA of the CDR3: TGTGCCAGCCACCCCGGACAGGGCCAAGAGACCCAGTACTTC. Its protein product is CASHPGQGQETQYF.

This clonotype was counted a few times. The CDR3 loop is CASSVGLSASGGYQDTQYF. CDR3 DNA: TGTGCCAGCAGCGTAGGATTATCAGCTAGCGGGGGTTACCAGGATACGCAGTATTTT. The chain links TRBV9 to TRBJ2-3; TRBD2 matches 10 bases. Germline loops: CDR1 SGDLS, CDR2 YYNGEE. This CDR3 has 19 amino acids. The V segment lost 0 bases and the J segment 6 bases; nucleotides outside the gene matches: 16.

The chain has TRBV5-1 and TRBJ2-7; possibly TRBD1 for D (5 bases). V was clipped by 4 bases and J by 0 bases, with 20 bases between them. Germline V gene lookup returns CDR1 SGHRS and CDR2 YFSETQ. The CDR3 is 17 amino acids. Written as DNA, the CDR3 is TGCGCCAGCAGCCTATCCCCACAGGAGATATCCTCCTACGAGCAGTACTTC. Translation gives CASSLSPQEISSYEQYF.

Many counts were recorded for this clonotype. One end of the junction varies from germline; a read error may be responsible. The chain uses TRBV7-2 and TRBJ2-1, with 7 bases identical to TRBD2. The CDR3 has 15 residues. The germline gives CDR1 SGHTA, CDR2 FQGNSA. The CDR3 loop is CASSLVTGGYNEQFF. For the CDR3, the DNA is TGCGCCAGCAGCTTGGTTACGGGGGGATACAATGAGCAGTTCTTC.

This sequence joins TRBV6-5 and TRBJ2-3; weak D call: TRBD1 (6 bases). The CDR3 is made up of 15 amino acids. The germline gives CDR1 MNHEY, CDR2 SVGAGI. Trimming cost V 0 bases and J 4 bases, with 11 bases left between them. As DNA, the CDR3 is TGTGCCAGCAGTTACTCTCCGACAGGTTCAGATACGCAGTATTTT. Amino acids: CASSYSPTGSDTQYF.

This clonotype was recorded a few times. The chain joins TRBV6-4 to TRBJ2-1; TRBD2 matches 12 bases. CDR1 and CDR2 from the germline V gene are MRHNA and SNTAGT. Unmatched junction bases numbered 8, after V lost 3 bases and J lost 5 bases. This CDR3 spans 17 amino acids. Here the CDR3 reads CASSEEGLAGLNNEQFF. CDR3 sequence (DNA): TGTGCCAGCAGTGAAGAAGGACTAGCGGGACTCAACAATGAGCAGTTCTTC.

This clonotype has a handful of counts. The V and J genes are TRBV7-9 and TRBJ2-7, with 7 bases that match TRBD2. Germline assignment: CDR1 SEHNR and CDR2 FQNEAQ (reference sequence). The CDR3 extends over 15 amino acids. Trimming at V came to 4 bases and at J to 0 bases, leaving 6 bases not matched to a gene. CDR3 coding DNA: TGTGCCAGCAGCTACGCTAGCGGCAGCTCCTACGAGCAGTACTTC. Protein product: CASSYASGSSYEQYF.

This rearrangement joins TRBV5-1 to TRBJ2-5, with D possibly being TRBD2 (5 bases). Germline V gene data show CDR1 as SGHRS and CDR2 as YFSETQ. V was pared by 3 bases and J by 3 bases, with 12 bases between. The CDR3 covers 14 residues. Written as DNA, the CDR3 is TGCGCCAGCAGCTCGGAGGACTTTGAAGAGACCCAGTACTTC. Residues: CASSSEDFEETQYF.

This chain connects TRBV7-9 to TRBJ2-1; 8 bases are shared with TRBD2. Trimming removed 6 bases from V and 4 bases from J; junction bases left unmatched: 14. The CDR3 sequence is 17 residues long. The germline gives CDR1 SEHNR, CDR2 FQNEAQ (reference sequence). CDR3 nucleotides: TGTGCCAGCAGACAACCTCTGGCTAGCGGGTTTTACAATGAGCAGTTCTTC. It yields the protein CASRQPLASGFYNEQFF.

The table lists this clonotype with a few counts. The chain carries TRBV7-2 and TRBJ2-1; D not resolved. CDR1 and CDR2 from the germline V gene are SGHTA and FQGNSA. This CDR3 contains 15 residues. Between the trimmed V and J ends, which lost 0 bases and 8 bases, there was a span of 14 bases. CDR3 coding DNA: TGTGCCAGCAGCTTAGCGGTTACAAGGGCCCATGAGCAGTTCTTC. Protein sequence: CASSLAVTRAHEQFF.

The chain couples TRBV6-2 or TRBV6-3 to TRBJ2-3, with D unclear. CDR1 is MNHEY and CDR2 is SVGEGT in the germline V gene. The CDR3 covers 13 residues. Between the trimmed V and J ends, which lost 0 bases and 4 bases, there was a span of 5 bases. The DNA for the CDR3 is TGTGCCAGCAGTTACTCGGTCCCAGATACGCAGTATTTT. It translates to CASSYSVPDTQYF.

This clonotype showed up just once. The rearrangement uses TRBV12-3 or TRBV12-4 and TRBJ2-1; 10 bases line up with TRBD2. Germline trimming cut 6 bases from V and 5 bases from J; bases unmatched to any gene: 7. The CDR3 runs 15 residues. Written as DNA, the CDR3 is TGTGCCAGCAGGCACCCTAGCGGGAGCCACAATGAGCAGTTCTTC. Translation gives CASRHPSGSHNEQFF.

The CDR3 nucleotides read TGTGCCAGCTCCCGGGTAGCGGGTGCCTCTAGGTCTAATGAGCAGTTCTTC. Protein product: CASSRVAGASRSNEQFF. J is TRBJ2-1 and V is TRBV12-3 or TRBV12-4; 7 bases map to TRBD2. After removal of 8 bases from V and 7 bases from J, the junction contained 20 bases not matched to a gene. The CDR3 loop spans 17 amino acids.

This clonotype was counted between two and nine times. This chain joins TRBV28 and TRBJ2-3; 9 nucleotides agree with TRBD2. J gave up 4 bases and V 4 bases, and 9 bases lay outside the gene matches. Germline assignment: CDR1 MDHEN and CDR2 SYDVKM. The CDR3 covers 16 residues. The CDR3, as DNA: TGTGCCAGCAGTTCTCCCTTAGCGGGAGAGGCAGATACGCAGTATTTT. It translates to CASSSPLAGEADTQYF.

This clonotype was found a few times. This chain links TRBV7-3 with TRBJ2-3; D is ambiguous. The CDR3 has 13 amino acids. Trimming took off 5 bases at V and 4 bases at J, with 10 bases between the two ends. CDR1 is SGHTA and CDR2 is FQGTGA in the germline V gene. In DNA form, the CDR3 reads TGTGCCAGCAGCGTGCTCTGGCCAGATACGCAGTATTTT. Its protein is CASSVLWPDTQYF.

In its sample, this clonotype was seen a few times. The chain combines TRBV18 with TRBJ2-7; D gene uncertain. The ends were cut back, 2 bases at V and 0 bases at J, with 8 bases in the middle. The length of the CDR3 is 14 residues. CDR1 KGHSH and CDR2 LQKENI come from the germline V gene. Here the CDR3 DNA reads TGTGCCAGCTCACCAGGTTCGACCTCCTACGAGCAGTACTTC. It is translated as CASSPGSTSYEQYF.

Turning to this clonotype: It may be a read error: a sequence one base away is much more abundant. The chain is built from TRBV20-1 and TRBJ2-5, with unresolved D. The ends were cut back, 0 bases at V and 2 bases at J, with 7 bases in the middle. The V gene's germline CDR1 is DFQATT and CDR2 SNEGSKA (reference sequence). This CDR3 comprises 13 residues. CDR3 DNA: TGCAGTGCTAGAGATTGGCAGCAAGAGACCCAGTACTTC. Amino acid sequence: CSARDWQQETQYF.

The J gene is TRBJ2-5, the V gene TRBV3-1; 7 positions agree with TRBD1. The V and J ends lost 3 bases and 5 bases, in that order; junction bases with no gene match: 15. The CDR3 loop spans 17 amino acids. Germline V gene sequence: CDR1 LGHDT, CDR2 YNNKEL (reference sequence). The CDR3 DNA reads as TGTGCCAGCAGCCAGGCCGTAAGGACAGGCTCCGGGGAGACCCAGTACTTC. Translating gives CASSQAVRTGSGETQYF.

The chain employs TRBV5-4 and TRBJ2-6; D is ambiguous. The CDR3 is 15 residues long. Germline lookup yields CDR1 SGHNT and CDR2 YYREEE (reference sequence). The ends were cut back, 0 bases at V and 4 bases at J, with 8 bases in the middle. The CDR3 DNA sequence: TGTGCCAGCAGCTTGGAGGGCGGCGGGGCCAACGTCCTGACTTTC. Its protein is CASSLEGGGANVLTF.